These 31 T cell receptor beta chains came from one sample sequenced in a study of CD8 T cells in Susac syndrome. Reverse transcription of roughly 0.5 to 1 ug RNA was performed with random hexamers. TCRdb ran MiXCR on the immunoSEQ multiplex PCR reads and lists one entry per CDR3 protein. The sample has roughly 130,000 distinct CDR3 sequences; 90% to 95% are singletons. The sample was CD4+ T cells from PBMCs. These receptors originate from a human donor with multiple sclerosis.

The chain links TRBV4-1 to TRBJ2-2, with no clear D. The CDR3 spans 12 residues. Germline lookup yields CDR1 MGHRA and CDR2 YSYEKL. Trimming stripped 4 bases from V and 7 bases from J, with 7 bases between. The CDR3 nucleotides read TGCGCCAGCAGCCGAGAAGGCGGGGAGCTGTTTTTT. It codes for CASSREGGELFF.

The chain uses TRBV20-1 and TRBJ1-4; D uncertain. The V gene lost 6 bases and the J gene lost 10 bases, with 18 bases spanning the gap. The germline V gene encodes CDR1 DFQATT and CDR2 SNEGSKA (reference sequence). The CDR3 loop spans 13 amino acids. CDR3 amino acids: CSAPQSWGGKLFF. The CDR3 nucleotides are TGCAGTGCACCTCAATCATGGGGAGGAAAACTGTTTTTT.

This chain joins TRBV5-6 and TRBJ2-7; D ambiguous. With 1 base removed from V and 3 bases from J, the gap between germline ends came to 8 bases. CDR3 length equals 13 residues. Per germline, CDR1 SGHDT and CDR2 YYEEEE. CDR3 protein: CASSLTENYEQYF. CDR3 DNA sequence: TGTGCCAGCAGCTTGACTGAAAACTACGAGCAGTACTTC.

J is TRBJ2-1 and V is TRBV7-2, with a tentative D call TRBD1 (6 bases). Trimming stripped 1 base from V and 8 bases from J, with 9 bases between. This CDR3 region has 13 residues. The germline gives CDR1 SGHTA, CDR2 FQGNSA. Here the CDR3 reads CASSLGGRDEQFF. The CDR3 DNA reads TGTGCCAGCAGCTTAGGGGGGCGGGATGAGCAGTTCTTC. Full variable domain (outside the CDR3, taken from reference TRBV7-2 and TRBJ2-1): GAGVSQSPSNKVTEKGKDVELRCDPISGHTALYWYRQSLGQGLEFLIYFQGNSAPDKSGLPSDRFSAERTGGSVSTLTIQRTQQEDSAVYLCASSLGGRDEQFFGPGTRLTVL.

V usage is TRBV19 and J usage is TRBJ2-4; possible D gene TRBD1, 6 bases. Germline loops: CDR1 LNHDA, CDR2 SQIVND (reference sequence). CDR3 length: 12 amino acids. The V end lost 4 bases, the J end lost 14 bases, and 15 bases lay between the germline ends. The CDR3 DNA reads as TGTGCCAGTAGTACGACAGGAGTCAGGGAGTACTTC. It codes for CASSTTGVREYF.

The V gene is TRBV3-1, the J gene TRBJ2-2, with no clear D. V was cut by 0 bases and J by 8 bases, with 13 bases left in between. The CDR3 sequence is 15 residues long. Germline CDR1 LGHDT, CDR2 YNNKEL (reference sequence). CDR3 residues: CASSQDPSLAGELFF. As DNA, the CDR3 is TGTGCCAGCAGCCAAGATCCTAGTCTGGCGGGGGAGCTGTTTTTT.

This chain joins TRBV5-4 and TRBJ1-2; D call uncertain. This CDR3 contains 13 residues. Germline lookup yields CDR1 SGHNT and CDR2 YYREEE (reference sequence). V was cut by 5 bases and J by 4 bases, with 12 bases left in between. The CDR3, as DNA: TGTGCCAGCAGACCACTGGGTTCCTATGGCTACACCTTC. Residues: CASRPLGSYGYTF.

V usage is TRBV25-1 and J usage is TRBJ2-7; 8 bases map to TRBD2. CDR1 and CDR2 (germline): MGHDK, SYGVNS. This CDR3 has 15 residues. Unmatched junction bases numbered 8, after V lost 6 bases and J lost 1 base. CDR3 DNA sequence: TGTGCCAGCAGGACCAGCGGGAGCCAATCCTACGAGCAGTACTTC. It encodes CASRTSGSQSYEQYF.

The chain employs TRBV20-1 and TRBJ2-3; D gene uncertain. The length of the CDR3 is 12 residues. The V end was cut by 6 bases, the J end by 3 bases, with 10 bases between. CDR1 is DFQATT, CDR2 SNEGSKA, per germline (reference sequence). The CDR3 DNA reads TGCAGTGCGAAGTTATGGACAGATACGCAGTATTTT. Translation: CSAKLWTDTQYF.

V and J are TRBV30 and TRBJ2-7; D uncertain. Germline V lookup: CDR1 GTSNPN, CDR2 SVGIG (reference sequence). CDR3 size: 11 residues. V shed 4 bases and J shed 6 bases, with 10 bases lying between them. The CDR3 DNA is TGTGCCTGGACACCTTACGGCGAGCAGTACTTC. This codes for CAWTPYGEQYF.

This chain's CDR3 is CAWSVQETQYF. CDR3 nucleotides: TGTGCCTGGAGTGTACAAGAGACCCAGTACTTC. V is TRBV30 and J is TRBJ2-5; D ambiguous. CDR1 is GTSNPN, CDR2 SVGIG, per germline (reference sequence). Trimming cost V 0 bases and J 2 bases, with 1 base left between them. This CDR3 is built from 11 residues.

This chain links TRBV3-1 with TRBJ2-1; possible D gene TRBD2, 6 bases. CDR3 length equals 15 residues. Trimming removed 6 bases at V and 3 bases at J, with 15 bases between. Germline V gene sequence: CDR1 LGHDT, CDR2 YNNKEL (reference sequence). As DNA, the CDR3 is TGTGCCAGCAGTCAGACCGGGACTCTCTACAATGAGCAGTTCTTC. Encoded protein: CASSQTGTLYNEQFF.

J is TRBJ2-7 and V is TRBV29-1; D possibly corresponds to TRBD1 (5 bases). Trimming cost V 6 bases and J 0 bases, with 15 bases left between them. The CDR3 has 14 amino acids. Germline lookup yields CDR1 SQVTM and CDR2 ANQGSEA. CDR3 amino acids: CSVPTDRGSYEQYF. CDR3 nucleotides: TGCAGCGTCCCTACAGACAGAGGCTCCTACGAGCAGTACTTC.

The genes are TRBV25-1 and TRBJ2-1, with 8 bases lining up with TRBD1. There are 13 residues in the CDR3. After removal of 4 bases from V and 6 bases from J, the junction contained 2 bases not matched to a gene. Germline CDR1 MGHDK, CDR2 SYGVNS. CDR3 sequence: CASSGQGLNEQFF. CDR3 in DNA: TGTGCCAGCAGTGGACAGGGGCTCAATGAGCAGTTCTTC. Together with reference TRBV25-1 and TRBJ2-1, the CDR3 gives the full variable domain: EADIYQTPRYLVIGTGKKITLECSQTMGHDKMYWYQQDPGMELHLIHYSYGVNSTEKGDLSSESTVSRIRTEHFPLTLESARPSHTSQYLCASSGQGLNEQFFGPGTRLTVL.

The V call is TRBV7-9, the J call TRBJ2-7, with 10 bases matching TRBD2. Germline CDR1 SEHNR, CDR2 FQNEAQ (reference sequence). The V segment lost 5 bases and the J segment 7 bases; nucleotides outside the gene matches: 17. CDR3 length: 17 amino acids. This chain's CDR3 is CASSAIAGGGSYGEQYF. The CDR3 DNA follows: TGTGCCAGCAGCGCAATAGCGGGAGGAGGGTCCTACGGGGAGCAGTACTTC.

This CDR3 is CSVGARGTEAFF. CDR3 sequence (DNA): TGCAGCGTAGGGGCCAGAGGCACTGAAGCTTTCTTT. The chain employs TRBV29-1 and TRBJ1-1; perhaps TRBD1 as D (5 bases). Germline assignment: CDR1 SQVTM and CDR2 ANQGSEA. Trimming removed 6 bases at V and 4 bases at J, with 12 bases between. The length of the CDR3 is 12 residues. The whole variable domain, filled in from reference TRBV29-1 and TRBJ1-1, reads SAVISQKPSRDICQRGTSLTIQCQVDSQVTMMFWYRQQPGQSLTLIATANQGSEATYESGFVIDKFPISRPNLTFSTLTVSNMSPEDSSIYLCSVGARGTEAFFGQGTRLTVV.

This chain uses TRBV25-1 with TRBJ1-2; 9 nucleotides line up with TRBD1. V lost 4 bases to trimming and J lost 4 bases; unmatched junction nucleotides: 10. Germline CDR1 MGHDK, CDR2 SYGVNS. The CDR3 runs to 16 residues. DNA of the CDR3: TGTGCCAGCAGTGCATACCCCGGGACAGGGTCCTATGGCTACACCTTC. Protein product: CASSAYPGTGSYGYTF.

CDR3 sequence reads: CASSLGGAKPQHF. DNA for the CDR3: TGTGCCAGCAGCTTGGGGGGGGCAAAGCCCCAGCATTTT. V and J are TRBV13 and TRBJ1-5; D may be TRBD1 (6 bases). Between the trimmed V and J ends, which lost 3 bases and 8 bases, there was a span of 11 bases. Looked up from germline, CDR1 is PRHDT and CDR2 is FYEKMQ (reference sequence). The CDR3 extends over 13 amino acids.

The chain uses TRBV20-1 and TRBJ2-3; D perhaps matches TRBD1 (5 bases). V lost 1 base and J 4 bases, leaving 9 bases between the germline ends. The CDR3 length is 13 residues. From germline, CDR1 is DFQATT and CDR2 SNEGSKA (reference sequence). CDR3 bases: TGCAGTGCTAGAGGACAGACTGCAGATACGCAGTATTTT. This gives the protein CSARGQTADTQYF.

The J gene is TRBJ1-1, the V gene TRBV20-1; D is uncertain. This CDR3 region has 13 residues. Germline V lookup: CDR1 DFQATT, CDR2 SNEGSKA (reference sequence). V was cut by 0 bases and J by 4 bases, with 9 bases left in between. The CDR3 nucleotides read TGCAGTGCTAGAGATTTCGGATTCACTGAAGCTTTCTTT. Its protein product is CSARDFGFTEAFF.

This clonotype has only a few counts. The chain employs TRBV2 and TRBJ2-7; 7 bases fit TRBD1. This CDR3 region has 13 residues. The germline CDR1 and CDR2 sequences are SNHLY and FYNNEI. Unmatched junction bases numbered 1, after V lost 5 bases and J lost 0 bases. The DNA for the CDR3 is TGTGCCAGCAGTCGGGACAGCTCCTACGAGCAGTACTTC. Protein product: CASSRDSSYEQYF.

The chain combines TRBV5-6 with TRBJ2-7; D gene ambiguous. The CDR3 runs to 16 residues. In germline, CDR1 is SGHDT, CDR2 YYEEEE. V was cut by 2 bases and J by 2 bases, with 17 bases left in between. CDR3 sequence reads: CASSLMDQTPTYEQYF. The DNA of the CDR3 is TGTGCCAGCAGCTTAATGGACCAGACACCGACCTACGAGCAGTACTTC.

This rearrangement joins TRBV28 to TRBJ2-4; 7 bases fit TRBD1. The CDR3 runs to 16 residues. J was trimmed by 4 bases and V by 4 bases; bases with no gene match: 10. The germline CDR1 and CDR2 sequences are MDHEN and SYDVKM. For the CDR3, the DNA is TGTGCCAGCAGTTCAGGGGGAAACTTGGCGAAAAACATTCAGTACTTC. Encoded protein: CASSSGGNLAKNIQYF.

This clonotype was counted a single time. The chain has TRBV18 and TRBJ2-7; D uncertain. The CDR3 sequence is 14 residues long. V lost 8 bases to trimming and J lost 2 bases, with 16 bases between them. In germline, CDR1 is KGHSH, CDR2 LQKENI. CDR3 amino acids: CASARAGDTYEQYF. The CDR3 nucleotides are TGTGCCAGCGCCCGCGCCGGCGATACCTACGAGCAGTACTTC.

This clonotype has only one observation. The chain carries TRBV20-1 and TRBJ2-7, with 9 bases that match TRBD2. CDR3 length: 13 residues. Germline loops: CDR1 DFQATT, CDR2 SNEGSKA (reference sequence). J gave up 5 bases and V 4 bases, and 6 bases lay outside the gene matches. CDR3: CSATGGGAHEQYF. The CDR3 DNA is TGCAGTGCTACTGGCGGGGGGGCCCACGAGCAGTACTTC.

The chain carries TRBV6-1 and TRBJ2-7; 9 positions match TRBD1. The CDR3 runs to 14 residues. Germline CDR1 and CDR2: MNHNS and SASEGT. Trimming at V came to 6 bases and at J to 1 base, leaving 4 bases not matched to a gene. The CDR3 loop reads CASRGTGISYEQYF. Written as DNA, the CDR3 is TGTGCCAGCAGAGGGACAGGGATTTCCTACGAGCAGTACTTC.

The chain uses TRBV6-5 and TRBJ2-1; a weak D match, TRBD2 (5 bases). The V gene's germline CDR1 is MNHEY and CDR2 SVGAGI. Trimming removed 2 bases from V and 10 bases from J, with 9 bases in between. This CDR3 contains 12 residues. The CDR3 coding sequence is TGTGCCAGCAGTTACCTAGCCGGAGAGCAGTTCTTC. It codes for CASSYLAGEQFF.

The rearrangement joins TRBV18 to TRBJ2-1; no firm D call. Trimming left V 4 bases short and J 6 bases short, with 7 bases between. This CDR3 has 12 residues. Per germline, CDR1 KGHSH and CDR2 LQKENI. CDR3 protein: CASSQDGNEQFF. The CDR3 DNA reads as TGTGCCAGCTCACAGGACGGCAATGAGCAGTTCTTC.

The chain carries TRBV30 and TRBJ1-5, with TRBD1 matching 8 bases. The ends lost 5 bases at V and 4 bases at J; junction bases unmatched: 4. This CDR3 contains 13 residues. Germline V gene data show CDR1 as GTSNPN and CDR2 as SVGIG (reference sequence). In DNA form, the CDR3 reads TGTGCCTGGGAGACAGGGGCAAATCAGCCCCAGCATTTT. This gives the protein CAWETGANQPQHF.

The rearrangement links TRBV28 to TRBJ2-7, with 8 bases fitting TRBD1. The CDR3 is 15 residues long. Unmatched junction bases numbered 9, after V lost 3 bases and J lost 5 bases. Looked up from germline, CDR1 is MDHEN and CDR2 is SYDVKM. For the CDR3, the DNA is TGTGCCAGCAGTTTCGGCGGACAGGGTGGCCACGAGCAGTACTTC. This sequence encodes CASSFGGQGGHEQYF.

The chain combines TRBV20-1 with TRBJ2-6; possibly TRBD1 for D (6 bases). CDR1 DFQATT and CDR2 SNEGSKA come from the germline V gene (reference sequence). V gave up 5 bases and J gave up 0 bases, with 14 bases separating them. The CDR3 length is 16 residues. This CDR3 reads CSAWGQTVSGANVLTF. CDR3 nucleotides: TGCAGTGCTTGGGGGCAGACAGTCTCTGGGGCCAACGTCCTGACTTTC.